Following are 20 T cell receptor beta chains from one sample sequenced in a study of Graves' ophthalmopathy and Graves' hyperthyroidism. For repertoire sequencing, the TCR beta CDR3 regions were amplified from RNA transcripts. The first-round RT-PCR employed HTBI primers together with the Qiagen OneStep RT-PCR kit. A multiplex PCR was then performed as the second round. TCRdb re-called the multiplex PCR reads with MiXCR, one entry per CDR3 protein. The data show approximately 480,000 distinct CDR3 sequences, under 15% seen once. Sequenced sample: blood. Every receptor here comes from a woman between 25 and 40 years old with Graves' ophthalmopathy.

The chain couples TRBV29-1 to TRBJ2-5, with 7 positions matching TRBD1. Germline values: CDR1 SQVTM, CDR2 ANQGSEA. CDR3 length equals 13 residues. Losses at the gene ends were 4 bases for V and 0 bases for J; bases not matched to a gene: 2. The CDR3 bases are TGCAGCGTTGTCAGGGGGTACCAAGAGACCCAGTACTTC. Translating gives CSVVRGYQETQYF.

This clonotype was seen at least ten times. V usage is TRBV5-1 and J usage is TRBJ1-2; maybe TRBD1 (6 bases). Germline V gene sequence: CDR1 SGHRS, CDR2 YFSETQ. V was cut by 1 base and J by 3 bases, with 10 bases left in between. CDR3 size: 14 residues. The CDR3 loop reads CASSLMSGDYGYTF. For the CDR3, the DNA is TGCGCCAGCAGCTTGATGTCAGGGGACTATGGCTACACCTTC.

In its sample, this clonotype was seen many times. The rearrangement links TRBV28 to TRBJ2-7; possible D gene TRBD2, 7 bases. Germline loops: CDR1 MDHEN, CDR2 SYDVKM. The V gene lost 5 bases and the J gene lost 7 bases, with 18 bases spanning the gap. The CDR3 runs 14 residues. DNA for the CDR3: TGTGCCAGCAGTCCTGACCGCGGGGGCGGGGAGCAGTACTTC. Protein: CASSPDRGGGEQYF.

This clonotype was seen many times. This rearrangement joins TRBV6-5 to TRBJ2-7; 7 bases align to TRBD1. This CDR3 has 15 amino acids. The V gene end was trimmed by 2 bases and the J gene end by 0 bases; junction bases not matched to a gene: 4. Looked up from germline, CDR1 is MNHEY and CDR2 is SVGAGI. CDR3 bases: TGTGCCAGCAGTTACCGACAGGGAAGCTCCTACGAGCAGTACTTC. This sequence encodes CASSYRQGSSYEQYF.

This clonotype was observed many times. V usage is TRBV6-5 and J usage is TRBJ2-7; the D is unclear. This CDR3 contains 12 residues. Trimming cost V 6 bases and J 2 bases, with 8 bases left between them. The germline V gene has CDR1 MNHEY and CDR2 SVGAGI. The CDR3 is CASSKAAYEQYF. CDR3 bases: TGTGCCAGCAGCAAGGCAGCCTACGAGCAGTACTTC.

In its sample, this clonotype was seen many times. CDR3 sequence: CASSTGQENTGELFF. The CDR3 DNA is TGTGCCAGCAGTACGGGACAGGAGAACACCGGGGAGCTGTTTTTT. The rearrangement links TRBV6-1 to TRBJ2-2; 8 positions agree with TRBD1. The CDR3 has 15 residues. From germline, CDR1 is MNHNS and CDR2 SASEGT. The junction had 3 bases not matched to a gene; V was cut back by 5 bases and J by 1 base.

V usage is TRBV4-1 and J usage is TRBJ1-2, with 8 bases identical to TRBD1. J was trimmed by 5 bases and V by 0 bases; bases with no gene match: 5. The germline CDR1 and CDR2 sequences are MGHRA and YSYEKL. This CDR3 comprises 15 residues. CDR3 in DNA: TGCGCCAGCAGCCAAGAGGGACAGGACCGGTATGGCTACACCTTC. This sequence encodes CASSQEGQDRYGYTF.

This clonotype came up a few times. The chain links TRBV19 to TRBJ1-2; D is possibly TRBD1 (6 bases). CDR1 and CDR2 from the germline V gene are LNHDA and SQIVND (reference sequence). This CDR3 comprises 13 residues. V dropped 8 bases and J dropped 8 bases, with 18 bases sitting between them. CDR3 in DNA: TGTGCCAGTCAAGCCTGGACAGCCCTAGGCTACACCTTC. It yields the protein CASQAWTALGYTF.

This chain connects TRBV18 to TRBJ1-3; a possible D gene is TRBD1 (5 bases). Germline V gene lookup returns CDR1 KGHSH and CDR2 LQKENI. This CDR3 region has 15 residues. Trimming left V 0 bases short and J 4 bases short, with 10 bases between. The CDR3 coding sequence is TGTGCCAGCTCACCACCCCCGGGACTGGGAAACACCATATATTTT. Protein product: CASSPPPGLGNTIYF.

This clonotype has at least ten counts. The chain combines TRBV18 with TRBJ2-3; no firm D call. The CDR3 consists of 13 residues. Germline CDR1 and CDR2: KGHSH and LQKENI. Trimming took off 0 bases at V and 2 bases at J, with 3 bases between the two ends. CDR3 in amino acids: CASSPPATDTQYF. CDR3 DNA sequence: TGTGCCAGCTCACCACCCGCCACAGATACGCAGTATTTT. Looking up the rest from reference TRBV18 and TRBJ2-3 gives the full variable domain: NAGVMQNPRHLVRRRGQEARLRCSPMKGHSHVYWYRQLPEEGLKFMVYLQKENIIDESGMPKERFSAEFPKEGPSILRIQQVVRGDSAAYFCASSPPATDTQYFGPGTRLTVL.

The chain recombines TRBV30 with TRBJ1-6; 7 bases map to TRBD1. Germline V CDR1 and CDR2: GTSNPN, SVGIG (reference sequence). This CDR3 spans 12 amino acids. With V trimmed by 5 bases and J by 10 bases, 5 bases remained unmatched. In nucleotides, the CDR3 is TGTGCCTGGGAGACAGGGAAATCACCCCTCCACTTT. It is translated as CAWETGKSPLHF.

The chain is built from TRBV7-4 and TRBJ2-7, with 10 bases that match TRBD2. From germline, CDR1 is SGHVT and CDR2 SQSDAQ. Trimming cost V 6 bases and J 7 bases; bases outside gene matches: 12. The length of the CDR3 is 15 residues. The CDR3 coding sequence is TGTGCCAGCAGTACCAGCGGGGGGGGGAGTAGAGAGCAGTACTTC. Translated: CASSTSGGGSREQYF. The full variable domain, its missing parts supplied by reference TRBV7-4 and TRBJ2-7, is GAGVSQSPRYKVAKRGRDVALRCDSISGHVTLYWYRQTLGQGSEVLTYSQSDAQRDKSGRPSGRFSAERPERSVSTLKIQRTEQGDSAVYLCASSTSGGGSREQYFGPGTRLTVT.

In its sample, this clonotype was seen many times. The rearrangement joins TRBV2 to TRBJ1-2; TRBD1 matches 7 bases. The length of the CDR3 is 15 residues. Germline CDR1 reads SNHLY; CDR2 reads FYNNEI. After removal of 5 bases from V and 8 bases from J, the junction contained 14 bases not matched to a gene. CDR3 amino acids: CASSSLLQGSNGYTF. CDR3 in DNA: TGTGCCAGCAGTTCACTCCTACAGGGGTCAAACGGCTACACCTTC.

This clonotype was seen repeatedly, ten times or more. The genes are TRBV27 and TRBJ1-3; D possibly corresponds to TRBD1 (6 bases). The length of the CDR3 is 14 residues. Trimming took off 6 bases at V and 4 bases at J, with 13 bases between the two ends. Germline V lookup: CDR1 MNHEY, CDR2 SMNVEV (reference sequence). The CDR3: CASRHGGAGNTIYF. DNA for the CDR3: TGTGCCAGCAGGCACGGGGGGGCCGGAAACACCATATATTTT.

This chain uses TRBV6-1 with TRBJ2-2; tentatively, D is TRBD1 or TRBD2 (5 bases each). The length of the CDR3 is 15 residues. CDR1 MNHNS and CDR2 SASEGT come from the germline V gene. Trimming took off 5 bases at V and 0 bases at J, with 10 bases between the two ends. CDR3 in amino acids: CASSRDDSNTGELFF. CDR3 nucleotide sequence: TGTGCCAGCAGTCGGGACGATTCGAACACCGGGGAGCTGTTTTTT.

This clonotype has ten or more counts. This chain connects TRBV6-1 to TRBJ2-7; D not resolved. The CDR3 length is 10 residues. V was cut by 4 bases and J by 9 bases, with 7 bases left in between. Germline CDR1 reads MNHNS; CDR2 reads SASEGT. CDR3 sequence reads: CASSAVGQYF. For the CDR3, the DNA is TGTGCCAGCAGTGCGGTTGGGCAGTACTTC.

This clonotype was seen at least ten times. This rearrangement joins TRBV6-1 to TRBJ2-7; no definite D call. Trimming took off 2 bases at V and 4 bases at J, with 9 bases between the two ends. The CDR3 is 13 amino acids. Germline CDR1 reads MNHNS; CDR2 reads SASEGT. Here the CDR3 reads CASSEPTVYEQYF. CDR3 bases: TGTGCCAGCAGTGAACCCACTGTTTACGAGCAGTACTTC.

Many counts were recorded for this clonotype. This chain joins TRBV19 and TRBJ1-1; the match to TRBD1 covers 8 bases. The trim removed 7 bases at V and 5 bases at J, leaving 9 bases unmatched. Germline V lookup: CDR1 LNHDA, CDR2 SQIVND (reference sequence). CDR3 length: 14 residues. DNA of the CDR3: TGTGCCAGTACCCCGACAGGGGTCGGGACTGAAGCTTTCTTT. This encodes CASTPTGVGTEAFF.

The V gene is TRBV5-1, the J gene TRBJ1-1, with unresolved D. CDR3 length equals 13 residues. Germline V gene sequence: CDR1 SGHRS, CDR2 YFSETQ. V was shortened by 4 bases and J by 7 bases, with 14 bases between the two germline ends. This CDR3 is CASSPLDHGEAFF. Here the CDR3 DNA reads TGCGCCAGCAGCCCCCTGGACCACGGTGAAGCTTTCTTT.

In its sample, this clonotype was seen many times. This chain joins TRBV7-9 and TRBJ2-7; tentative D call: TRBD2 (5 bases). Germline CDR1 SEHNR, CDR2 FQNEAQ (reference sequence). Trimming took 4 bases from V and 2 from J, leaving 15 bases between them. The CDR3 is 15 amino acids. The DNA for the CDR3 is TGTGCCAGCAGCTCCGCGGTTGGTAGCGCCTACGAGCAGTACTTC. Its translation is CASSSAVGSAYEQYF.